This is a list of T cell receptor beta chains from one sample in a study of CD8+ T cells in alopecia areata. The assay was immunoSEQ multiplex PCR, and TCRdb's table has in-frame clones only and misses some. The sample has just over 150,000 clones, under 70% seen once. Sample: CD4+ T cells sorted from blood, taken at week 4, from a patient treated with tofacitinib. The origin of the receptors is a human donor with alopecia areata. Each CDR3 is given with its conserved first and last residue. The D gene is left open where the match is weak. Rows give clone size only sometimes, using once, few, many, or a class for an expanded clone.

16 | . | TRBD1 | TRBJ1-6 | TRBV30 | CAWTGRGLNLNSPLHF | TGTGCCTGGACGGGCAGGGGGCTCAATTTGAATTCACCCCTCCACTTT
20 | . | TRBD2 | TRBJ2-7 | TRBV30 | CAWSKGTTSGGGSRNWEQYF | TGTGCCTGGAGTAAAGGCACCACTAGCGGGGGGGGCAGCAGGAATTGGGAGCAGTACTTC
13 | few | . | TRBJ2-5 | TRBV11-2 | CASSREPQETQYF | TGTGCCAGCAGCAGGGAGCCCCAAGAGACCCAGTACTTC
12 | . | . | TRBJ1-2 | TRBV30 | CAWSKTAYGYTF | TGTGCCTGGAGTAAAACAGCCTATGGCTACACCTTC
13 | . | . | TRBJ2-3 | TRBV5-1 | CASSPYSTDTQYF | TGCGCCAGCAGCCCATACAGCACAGATACGCAGTATTTT
12 | once | . | TRBJ1-1 | TRBV29-1 | CSVEFNGAEAFF | TGCAGCGTTGAATTCAACGGGGCTGAAGCTTTCTTT
15 | . | . | TRBJ2-5 | TRBV5-1 | CASSLAGMNQETQYF | TGCGCCAGCAGCTTGGCAGGGATGAACCAAGAGACCCAGTACTTC
13 | . | TRBD2 | TRBJ2-1 | TRBV9 | CASSAGLAGSGFF | TGTGCCAGCAGCGCGGGACTAGCGGGGAGTGGGTTCTTC
13 | . | TRBD1 | TRBJ1-4 | TRBV2 | CASFGTGSEKLFF | TGTGCCAGCTTCGGGACAGGGAGTGAAAAACTGTTTTTT
13 | . | . | TRBJ1-1 | TRBV19 | CASSNRQNTEAFF | TGTGCCAGTAGTAACAGGCAGAACACTGAAGCTTTCTTT
12 | . | . | TRBJ2-3 | TRBV18 | CASSTSTDTQYF | TGTGCCAGCTCAACAAGCACAGATACGCAGTATTTT
14 | . | . | TRBJ2-5 | TRBV4-1 | CASSLQTGQETQYF | TGCGCCAGCAGCCTCCAAACGGGGCAAGAGACCCAGTACTTC
14 | . | . | TRBJ2-4 | TRBV30 | CAWSLTGPKNIQYF | TGTGCCTGGAGTCTTACAGGGCCCAAAAACATTCAGTACTTC
13 | . | TRBD1 | TRBJ2-5 | TRBV25-1 | CASSGQGFGTQYF | TGTGCCAGCAGCGGACAGGGTTTTGGGACCCAGTACTTC
14 | . | . | TRBJ1-2 | TRBV29-1 | CSAWVGGVGFGYTF | TGCAGCGCTTGGGTTGGGGGCGTCGGGTTTGGCTACACCTTC
13 | . | . | TRBJ2-7 | TRBV30 | CAWSTGTRTMQYF | TGTGCCTGGAGTACCGGGACACGAACAATGCAGTACTTC
13 | few | . | TRBJ2-7 | TRBV29-1 | CSGAGPDTYEQYF | TGCAGCGGGGCGGGTCCCGACACCTACGAGCAGTACTTC
14 | once | TRBD2 | TRBJ2-1 | TRBV5-1 | CASRLSGGYNEQFF | TGCGCCAGCAGACTGAGCGGGGGCTACAATGAGCAGTTCTTC
14 | . | . | TRBJ2-1 | TRBV6-6 | CASSWGSKGNEQFF | TGTGCCAGCAGTTGGGGTAGCAAAGGCAATGAGCAGTTCTTC
14 | . | . | TRBJ2-5 | TRBV5-1 | CASHRGQGGETQYF | TGCGCCAGCCACAGGGGCCAGGGAGGAGAGACCCAGTACTTC